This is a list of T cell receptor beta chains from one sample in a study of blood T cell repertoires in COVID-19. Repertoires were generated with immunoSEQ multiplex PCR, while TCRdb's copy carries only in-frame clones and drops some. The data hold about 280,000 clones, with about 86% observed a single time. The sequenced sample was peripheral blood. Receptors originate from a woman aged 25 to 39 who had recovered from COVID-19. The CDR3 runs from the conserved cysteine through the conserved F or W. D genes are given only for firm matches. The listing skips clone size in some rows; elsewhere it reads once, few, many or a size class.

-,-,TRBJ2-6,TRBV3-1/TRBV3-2,TGTGCCAGCAGCCAAGATCTAAAGGGGCACGGTGGGGCCAACGTCCTGACTTTC,CASSQDLKGHGGANVLTF
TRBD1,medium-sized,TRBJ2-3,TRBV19,TGTGCCAGTAGGGGTTGGGGACAGGGAAAAACAGATACGCAGTATTTT,CASRGWGQGKTDTQYF
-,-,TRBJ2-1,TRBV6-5,TGTGCCCTACAGGACCGCTACAATGAGCAGTTCTTC,CALQDRYNEQFF
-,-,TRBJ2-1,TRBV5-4,TGTGCCAGCAGCTTGGGACCGGGGGATGAGCAGTTCTTC,CASSLGPGDEQFF
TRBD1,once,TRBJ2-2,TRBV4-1,TGCGCCAGCAGCCGAGCGACAGGGGGGAACACCGGGGAGCTGTTTTTT,CASSRATGGNTGELFF
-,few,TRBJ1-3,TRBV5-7,TGTGCCAGCAGGGGAGAAAGAAACACCATATATTTT,CASRGERNTIYF
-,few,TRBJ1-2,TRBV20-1,TGCAGTGCTAGTTATCCAGGGGATGTGGACTATGGCTACACCTTC,CSASYPGDVDYGYTF
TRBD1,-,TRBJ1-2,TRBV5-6,TGTGCCAGCAGCGGACAGGGCTGGGGCTACACCTTC,CASSGQGWGYTF
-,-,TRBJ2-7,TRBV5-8,TGTGCCAGCAACCAGCCAGGGGCGACACGCTACGAGCAGTACTTC,CASNQPGATRYEQYF
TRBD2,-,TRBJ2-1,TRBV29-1,TGCAGCGTTGAAGGAAGCGGGAGTTTTGGTGAGCAGTTCTTC,CSVEGSGSFGEQFF
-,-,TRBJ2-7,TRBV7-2,TGTGCCAGCAGAGAAGGGGTGGGCAGTGTTTACGAGCAGTACTTC,CASREGVGSVYEQYF
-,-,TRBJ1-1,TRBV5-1,TGCGCCAGCAGCATGATGACAGCGAACACTGAAGCTTTCTTT,CASSMMTANTEAFF
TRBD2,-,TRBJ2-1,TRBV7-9,TGTGCCAGCAGCCCAGCCGGGACTAGCGGGGGGCCCTACAATGAGCAGTTCTTC,CASSPAGTSGGPYNEQFF
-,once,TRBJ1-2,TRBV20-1,TGCAGTGCTAGTCGCGACACCTTC,CSASRDTF
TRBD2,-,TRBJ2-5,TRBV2,TGTGCCAGTCTAGCGGGGGGTACCCGGCGAGAGACCCAGTACTTC,CASLAGGTRRETQYF
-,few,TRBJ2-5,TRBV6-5,TGTGCCAGCAGTTACTCCTCATCGGCGGGTCAAGAGACCCAGTACTTC,CASSYSSSAGQETQYF
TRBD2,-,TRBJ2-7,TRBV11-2,TGTGCCAGCAGCCCGGGACTAGCGGCCCTCTACGAGCAGTACTTC,CASSPGLAALYEQYF
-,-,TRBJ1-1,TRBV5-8,TGTGCCAGCAGCTTGGACGGTCAAGCTAGAGCTTTCTTT,CASSLDGQARAFF
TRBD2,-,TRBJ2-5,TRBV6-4,TGTGCCAGCAGTGACGCTAGCGGGGACCTCCGGGAGACCCAGTACTTC,CASSDASGDLRETQYF
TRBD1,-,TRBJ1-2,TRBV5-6,TGTGCCAGCAGTTATACAGGGGGCAGCTATGGCTACACCTTC,CASSYTGGSYGYTF
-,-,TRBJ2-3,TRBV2,TGTGCCAGCAGTGTTGGTAGCACGGGAGCCACAGATACGCAGTATTTT,CASSVGSTGATDTQYF
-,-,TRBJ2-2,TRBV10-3,TGTGCCATCAGTGAGCAGGGGAGCACCGGGGAGCTGTTTTTT,CAISEQGSTGELFF
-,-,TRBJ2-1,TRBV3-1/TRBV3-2,TGTGCCAGCAGCCAAGATTTCGCGGTAAGCTCCTACAATGAGCAGTTCTTC,CASSQDFAVSSYNEQFF
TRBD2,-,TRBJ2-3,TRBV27,TGTGCCAGCAGGTTGAGGGGGACTAGCGGGGGGCGTCCTTTAGATACGCAGTATTTT,CASRLRGTSGGRPLDTQYF
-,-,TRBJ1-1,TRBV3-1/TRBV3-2,TGTGCCAGCAGCCAATGGCTGGGGAGAGCTGAAGCTTTCTTT,CASSQWLGRAEAFF
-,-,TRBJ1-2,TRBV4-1,TGCGCCAGCAGCCAAGATCTGTACTTTCAGGGAAGCTATGGCTACACCTTC,CASSQDLYFQGSYGYTF
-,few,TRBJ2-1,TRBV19,TGTGCCAGTAGTAGTACGGAGTGGTTCTTC,CASSSTEWFF
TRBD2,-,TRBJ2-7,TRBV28,TGTGCCAGCAGTTTACAGGCTAGCGGGACGTACGAGCAGTACTTC,CASSLQASGTYEQYF
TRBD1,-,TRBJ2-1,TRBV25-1,TGTGCCAGCAGTGAAAGCTGGGGAACAGGGGCCTACAATGAGCAGTTCTTC,CASSESWGTGAYNEQFF
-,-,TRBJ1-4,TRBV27,TGTGCCAGCAGAACCACTATGGATGAAAAACTGTTTTTT,CASRTTMDEKLFF
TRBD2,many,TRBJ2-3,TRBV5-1,TGCGCCAGCAGCTTGGGACTAGCGGTTAGCACAGATACGCAGTATTTT,CASSLGLAVSTDTQYF
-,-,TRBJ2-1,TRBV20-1,TGCAGTGCTCCAACGCAGTATGAGCAGTTCTTC,CSAPTQYEQFF
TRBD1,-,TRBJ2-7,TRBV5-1,TGCGCCAGCAGCGCGGGGACAGGGCGCGAGCAGTACTTC,CASSAGTGREQYF
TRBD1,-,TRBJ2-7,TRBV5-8,TGTGCCAGCAGCTTGGGGGCGACAGGGGTAGACGAGCAGTACTTC,CASSLGATGVDEQYF
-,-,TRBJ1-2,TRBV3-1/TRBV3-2,TGTGCCAGCAGCCAAGCAGGGCACGGCTACACCTTC,CASSQAGHGYTF
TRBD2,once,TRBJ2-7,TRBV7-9,TGTGCCATCCGCCGGGGGGGGCAGTACGAGCAGTACTTC,CAIRRGGQYEQYF
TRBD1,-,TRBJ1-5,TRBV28,TGTGCCAGCAGTCCCGACAGGGTAGGCAATCAGCCCCAGCATTTT,CASSPDRVGNQPQHF
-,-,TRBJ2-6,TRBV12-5,TGTGCTAGTGGTTTCGACAGCTCTGGGGCCAACGTCCTGACTTTC,CASGFDSSGANVLTF
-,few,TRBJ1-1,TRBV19,TGTGCCAGTAGTCCCCGGATGGGCTACACTGAAGCTTTCTTT,CASSPRMGYTEAFF
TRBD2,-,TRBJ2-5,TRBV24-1,TGTGCCACCAGTACCAGCCGAGTTAGCGGGAGTATTGAGACCCAGTACTTC,CATSTSRVSGSIETQYF
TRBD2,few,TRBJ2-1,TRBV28,TGTGCCAGCAGTTTGGGGACTAGCGGTATCAATGAGCAGTTCTTC,CASSLGTSGINEQFF
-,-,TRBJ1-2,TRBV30,TGTGCCTGGAGCCCGGAGAGGGCCTATGGCTACACCTTC,CAWSPERAYGYTF
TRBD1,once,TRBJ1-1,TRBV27,TGTGCCAGCAGTTTCGGGACAGGGGGCCCTGAAGCTTTCTTT,CASSFGTGGPEAFF
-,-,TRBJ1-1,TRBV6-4,TGTGCCAGCAGCGCTCAACGGCTGGGGAGCACTGAAGCTTTCTTT,CASSAQRLGSTEAFF
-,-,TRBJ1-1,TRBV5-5,TGTGCCAGCACTAAGGACAGCGCGAACACTGAAGCTTTCTTT,CASTKDSANTEAFF
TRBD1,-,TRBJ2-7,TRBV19,TGTGCCAGTAGTATCGGGACAGGCTACGAGCAGTACTTC,CASSIGTGYEQYF
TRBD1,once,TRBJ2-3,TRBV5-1,TGCGCCAGCAGCGGGACAGGGGTAGATACGCAGTATTTT,CASSGTGVDTQYF
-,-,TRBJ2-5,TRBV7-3,TGTGCCAGCAGCGCGGGACTCCAAGAGACCCAGTACTTC,CASSAGLQETQYF
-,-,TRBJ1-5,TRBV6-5,TGTGCCAGCAGGCCGGACAGTAGCAATCAGCCCCAGCATTTT,CASRPDSSNQPQHF
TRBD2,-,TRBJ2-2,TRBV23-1,TGCGCCAGCAGTCATTGTGGGGGGGCGAACACCGGGGAGCTGTTTTTT,CASSHCGGANTGELFF
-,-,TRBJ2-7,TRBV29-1,TGCAGCGTTGAAACGGGATCTGGAACAATCTCCTACGAGCAGTACTTC,CSVETGSGTISYEQYF
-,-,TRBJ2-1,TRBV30,TGTGCCTGCAACGCGAAGGACTGGTCCGATGAGCAGTTCTTC,CACNAKDWSDEQFF
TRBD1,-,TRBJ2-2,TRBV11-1,TGTGCCAGCAGCCTCGGGGACAGGGACACCGGGGAGCTGTTTTTT,CASSLGDRDTGELFF
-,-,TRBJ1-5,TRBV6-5,TGTGCCAGCAGGAACAGGGCTCAACAGCCCCAGCATTTT,CASRNRAQQPQHF
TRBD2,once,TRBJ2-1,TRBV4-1,TGCGCCAGCAGCTTGGGGACTAGCGGGAGTCGGTACAATGAGCAGTTCTTC,CASSLGTSGSRYNEQFF